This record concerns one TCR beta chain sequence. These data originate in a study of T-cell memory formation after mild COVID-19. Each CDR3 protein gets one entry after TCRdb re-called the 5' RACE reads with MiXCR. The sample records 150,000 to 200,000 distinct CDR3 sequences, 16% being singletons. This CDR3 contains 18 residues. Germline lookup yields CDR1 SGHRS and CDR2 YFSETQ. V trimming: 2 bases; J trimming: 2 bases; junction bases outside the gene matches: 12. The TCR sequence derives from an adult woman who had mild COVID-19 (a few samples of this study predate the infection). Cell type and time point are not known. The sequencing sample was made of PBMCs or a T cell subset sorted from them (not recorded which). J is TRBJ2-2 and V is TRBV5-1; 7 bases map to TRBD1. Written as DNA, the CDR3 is TGCGCCAGCAGCTTCCGACACTACGACAGGGTTAACACCGGGGAGCTGTTTTTT. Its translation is CASSFRHYDRVNTGELFF.